These 7 T cell receptor beta chains were sequenced from one sample in a study of blood T cell repertoires in COVID-19. Using immunoSEQ multiplex PCR, the repertoire was profiled, and TCRdb retains in-frame clones only, with some absent. The table lists roughly 160,000 clones, 82% of them singletons. The specimen was peripheral blood. Receptors originate from an elderly woman with active or convalescent COVID-19.

This chain connects TRBV6-1 to TRBJ2-1; 12 nucleotides match TRBD2. V lost 3 bases, J lost 5 bases, and 2 bases stayed unmatched. The CDR3 spans 15 residues. Looked up from germline, CDR1 is MNHNS and CDR2 is SASEGT. The CDR3 nucleotides read TGTGCCAGCAGTGATACTAGCGGGGGGAACAATGAGCAGTTCTTC. This translates into CASSDTSGGNNEQFF.

The chain joins TRBV3-1 (or the pseudogene TRBV3-2) to TRBJ2-7; weak D call: TRBD1 (5 bases). The CDR3 consists of 14 residues. The germline CDR1 and CDR2 sequences are LGHDT and YNNKEL (reference sequence). V gave up 3 bases and J gave up 2 bases, with 11 bases separating them. CDR3 in amino acids: CASSHTGETYEQYF. The CDR3 coding sequence is TGTGCCAGCAGCCATACAGGAGAAACCTACGAGCAGTACTTC.

The chain employs TRBV28 and TRBJ2-6; 13 bases agree with TRBD2. The germline V gene has CDR1 MDHEN and CDR2 SYDVKM. The V and J ends lost 4 bases and 2 bases, in that order; junction bases with no gene match: 5. The CDR3 has 18 residues. The CDR3 reads CASSYRLAGGAGANVLTF. The CDR3, as DNA: TGTGCCAGCAGTTACAGACTAGCGGGAGGAGCTGGGGCCAACGTCCTGACTTTC.

J is TRBJ1-6 and V is TRBV7-3, with 7 positions matching TRBD1. Germline V gives CDR1 SGHTA, CDR2 FQGTGA. The CDR3 spans 14 residues. Unmatched junction bases numbered 3, after V lost 6 bases and J lost 4 bases. CDR3 amino acids: CASSLTGYNSPLHF. The CDR3, as DNA: TGTGCCAGCAGTTTGACAGGGTATAATTCACCCCTCCACTTT.

This sequence joins TRBV28 and TRBJ1-5, with D tentatively TRBD1 (6 bases). V shed 5 bases and J shed 4 bases, with 18 bases lying between them. In germline, CDR1 is MDHEN, CDR2 SYDVKM. This CDR3 contains 16 residues. CDR3 sequence (DNA): TGTGCCAGCAGTCTTCCGGGCAGGGGAGGGAATCAGCCCCAGCATTTT. This translates into CASSLPGRGGNQPQHF.

This clone was detected once. The rearrangement uses TRBV24-1 and TRBJ1-1; D not certain. The germline gives CDR1 KGHDR, CDR2 SFDVKD. The V gene lost 12 bases and the J gene lost 6 bases, with 22 bases spanning the gap. The CDR3 runs 14 residues. CDR3 DNA sequence: TGTGCCGTCATACGGGGTGAAGGGTCGGCTGAAGCTTTCTTT. This gives the protein CAVIRGEGSAEAFF.

The chain combines TRBV7-2 with TRBJ2-7, with 7 bases fitting TRBD2. There are 16 residues in the CDR3. The V segment lost 5 bases and the J segment 2 bases; nucleotides outside the gene matches: 12. Germline CDR1 is SGHTA and CDR2 is FQGNSA. CDR3 protein: CASSHGGGTVPYEQYF. CDR3 nucleotides: TGTGCCAGCAGCCATGGGGGAGGGACGGTCCCCTACGAGCAGTACTTC.